The present entry profiles one TCR beta chain with its context. This clonotype has just a few counts. Its target antigen remains unknown. Base quality data are lacking; no much larger clone is found one base away. The source of the sample is a study of yellow fever vaccine responses in identical twins (dated by TCRdb to between 2018 and 2020). As for the study more broadly: In identical twins, the study followed T cell clones that responded to the vaccine with precision. What the study reported, not specific to this receptor: The T cell response to vaccination in identical twins was reported by the authors to appear partly convergent and partly personalized.

The method behind the library was RT-PCR. TCRdb shows the sequencer as Illumina HiSeq 2500. Using fastp trimming at Q25 and MiXCR clonotype assembly, TCRdb reanalyzed the public sequencing data and kept in-frame beta chains. Rows with a matching CDR3 protein are joined into one entry that keeps the most common DNA and genes. Across this sample there are 30,000 to 40,000 distinct CDR3 sequences, with roughly 60% seen only once. 4.5% to 5% of the sample is in the top ten clones. The germline V gene supplies CDR1 SGHNT and CDR2 YENEEA. V is pared back by 4 bases and J by 4 bases, with 18 bases lying between the germline termini. From its cysteine to its phenylalanine, the CDR3 spans 16 amino acids. Here the CDR3 DNA is all that survives: 48 bases in frame from base 1.

This sample comprised T cells from blood (PBMCs), unsorted or a sorted subset (not recorded which), obtained before or after yellow fever vaccination (not recorded which). This TCR was recovered from a woman in her late teens or twenties who received the yellow fever vaccine. Donor details come from another sample of the same person, matched by shared clones. The V and J genes are TRBV11-3 and TRBJ2-3, and possibly TRBD2, on 5 matching bases. The sequenced DNA is TGTGCCAGCAGCTCCTCCCCTGGACTTTTGTCAGATACGCAGTATTTT. This translates into CASSSSPGLLSDTQYF.